What follows describes a single T cell receptor (beta chain). What it recognizes is unknown. The germline V gene has CDR1 SEHNR and CDR2 FQNEAQ (reference sequence). Losses at the gene ends were 5 bases for V and 3 bases for J; bases not matched to a gene: 6. The CDR3 is 16 residues long. The data derive from a study of shared clonotypes between healthy human individuals. Authors' methods: Filtering differed, since immunoSEQ gave only junction sequences and no quality scores. Data came from immunoSEQ multiplex PCR; TCRdb stores just in-frame clones and leaves some out. The V and J calls and the clone size are those of that table, but D and trimming were determined from the DNA. The sample includes around 750,000 clones, around 72% of them seen just once. Study results and caveats: The rarefaction results pointed to incomplete sorted-subset sequencing despite large depth.

All donors were Caucasian adults living in Nashville, Tennessee. The sample comprised memory CD4+ T cells sorted from blood. Subset given: CD45RA-negative fraction. The V gene is TRBV7-9, the J gene TRBJ1-6, with 8 bases fitting TRBD1. The TCR originated in a woman aged 30 to 39 in good health. CDR3 in amino acids: CASSRGQGFYNSPLHF. Here the CDR3 DNA reads TGTGCCAGCAGCCGCGGACAGGGTTTCTATAATTCACCCCTCCACTTT. The entire variable domain, with the rest obtained from reference TRBV7-9 and TRBJ1-6, is as follows: DTGVSQNPRHKITKRGQNVTFRCDPISEHNRLYWYRQTLGQGPEFLTYFQNEAQLEKSRLLSDRFSAERPKGSFSTLEIQRTEQGDSAMYLCASSRGQGFYNSPLHFGNGTRLTVT.